The 9 T cell receptor beta chains given below trace back to one sample, sequenced in a study of blood T cells in healthy people across ages. Sample-barcoded 5' priming and a J-beta primer mix drove a second PCR of roughly 6 to 12 cycles. TCRdb itself ran the 5' RACE reads through MiXCR, one entry per CDR3 protein. The repertoire includes roughly 700,000 distinct CDR3 sequences, 45% to 50% of them detected once, and around a third sits in the top ten. Source material: blood. These receptors all come from a woman aged 55-69 years in good health.

In its sample, this clonotype was seen a few times. CDR3 DNA: TGTGCCTGGAATATCGGGACAGGGGATGGCTACACCTTC. Residues: CAWNIGTGDGYTF. The genes are TRBV30 and TRBJ1-2; 10 nucleotides match TRBD1. V lost 4 bases and J lost 6; bases outside the gene matches: 5. The CDR3 totals 13 residues. In germline, CDR1 is GTSNPN, CDR2 SVGIG (reference sequence).

This clonotype turned up a few times. The chain carries TRBV4-1 and TRBJ2-1; TRBD2 matches 8 bases. The trim removed 0 bases at V and 6 bases at J, leaving 4 bases unmatched. Germline-derived CDR1 and CDR2 are MGHRA and YSYEKL. The length of the CDR3 is 15 residues. CDR3: CASSQDGLAGNEQFF. CDR3 DNA sequence: TGCGCCAGCAGCCAAGATGGACTAGCTGGCAATGAGCAGTTCTTC.

V usage is TRBV25-1 and J usage is TRBJ2-7; D is ambiguous. CDR1 and CDR2 from the germline V gene are MGHDK and SYGVNS. V was clipped by 3 bases and J by 5 bases, with 5 bases between them. The CDR3 is made up of 11 amino acids. As DNA, the CDR3 is TGTGCCAGCAGTGATTACCACGAGCAGTACTTC. It specifies CASSDYHEQYF.

In this sample, this clonotype turned up a few times. V and J are TRBV29-1 and TRBJ1-4; D call uncertain. Trimming cost V 4 bases and J 5 bases, with 8 bases left between them. Germline V lookup: CDR1 SQVTM, CDR2 ANQGSEA. The CDR3 has 12 residues. The CDR3 is CSVGLRNEKLFF. For the CDR3, the DNA is TGCAGCGTTGGCCTCCGCAATGAAAAACTGTTTTTT.

The chain joins TRBV27 to TRBJ1-2; a weak D match, TRBD1 (6 bases). The CDR3 totals 15 residues. Per germline, CDR1 MNHEY and CDR2 SMNVEV (reference sequence). Trimming pared 3 bases from V and 4 bases from J, leaving 15 bases between. CDR3 nucleotide sequence: TGTGCCAGCAGTTTCAAACAGGGAAGCTCCTATGGCTACACCTTC. Its translation: CASSFKQGSSYGYTF.

The rearrangement uses TRBV12-3 or TRBV12-4 and TRBJ2-3; 7 bases fit TRBD2. CDR3 length: 15 amino acids. The trim removed 4 bases at V and 6 bases at J, leaving 10 bases unmatched. The CDR3 protein is CASSSSSGMVDTQYF. For the CDR3, the DNA is TGTGCCAGCAGTTCGAGCAGCGGGATGGTGGATACGCAGTATTTT.

This clonotype has a handful of counts. The V call is TRBV4-3, the J call TRBJ2-7; D uncertain. Germline V gene sequence: CDR1 LGHNA, CDR2 YSLEER. Trimming stripped 0 bases from V and 2 bases from J, with 8 bases between. CDR3 length: 14 amino acids. The CDR3 sequence is CASSQESSTYEQYF. CDR3 bases: TGCGCCAGCAGCCAAGAAAGCTCGACCTACGAGCAGTACTTC.

The rearrangement uses TRBV18 and TRBJ2-5; 7 nucleotides align to TRBD1. J lost 5 bases, V lost 3 bases, and 6 bases had no gene match. Germline CDR1 KGHSH, CDR2 LQKENI. This CDR3 region has 14 residues. CDR3 DNA sequence: TGTGCCAGCTCACCCTCAGGGACAGCGGAGACCCAGTACTTC. It specifies CASSPSGTAETQYF. The full variable domain, its missing parts supplied by reference TRBV18 and TRBJ2-5, is NAGVMQNPRHLVRRRGQEARLRCSPMKGHSHVYWYRQLPEEGLKFMVYLQKENIIDESGMPKERFSAEFPKEGPSILRIQQVVRGDSAAYFCASSPSGTAETQYFGPGTRLLVL.

The V and J genes are TRBV29-1 and TRBJ1-1, with TRBD1 matching over 8 bases. The CDR3 spans 14 residues. Germline assignment: CDR1 SQVTM and CDR2 ANQGSEA. V lost 4 bases, J lost 3 bases, and 7 bases stayed unmatched. The CDR3 protein is CSVVDRAIYTEAFF. CDR3 in DNA: TGCAGCGTTGTGGACAGGGCTATTTACACTGAAGCTTTCTTT. Based on the CDR3 plus reference TRBV29-1 and TRBJ1-1, the full variable domain is SAVISQKPSRDICQRGTSLTIQCQVDSQVTMMFWYRQQPGQSLTLIATANQGSEATYESGFVIDKFPISRPNLTFSTLTVSNMSPEDSSIYLCSVVDRAIYTEAFFGQGTRLTVV.